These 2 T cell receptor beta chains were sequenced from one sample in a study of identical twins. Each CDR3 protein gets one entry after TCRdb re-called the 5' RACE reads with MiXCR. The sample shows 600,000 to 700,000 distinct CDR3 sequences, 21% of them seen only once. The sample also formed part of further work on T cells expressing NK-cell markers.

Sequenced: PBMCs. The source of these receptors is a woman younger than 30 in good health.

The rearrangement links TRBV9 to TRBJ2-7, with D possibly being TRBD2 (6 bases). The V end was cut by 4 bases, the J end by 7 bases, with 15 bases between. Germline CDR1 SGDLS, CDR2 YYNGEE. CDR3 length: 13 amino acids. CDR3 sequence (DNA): TGTGCCAGCAGCCCGGAGGGAATTGTTGAGCAGTACTTC. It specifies CASSPEGIVEQYF.

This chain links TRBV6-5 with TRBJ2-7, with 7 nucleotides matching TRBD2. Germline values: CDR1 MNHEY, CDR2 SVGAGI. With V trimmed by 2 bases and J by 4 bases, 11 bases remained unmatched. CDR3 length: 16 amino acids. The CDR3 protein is CASSYRGQRGGYEQYF. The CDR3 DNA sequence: TGTGCCAGCAGTTACAGAGGGCAGCGGGGAGGATACGAGCAGTACTTC.